The sequence of this T cell receptor beta chain was determined in a study of blood T cell repertoires in COVID-19. Study information: Sites in the United States, Italy and Spain provided acute and convalescent COVID-19 samples. Sources were T cells, B-cell-depleted T cells, or PBMCs; the material itself was cDNA or gDNA.

Per germline, CDR1 LGHDT and CDR2 YNNKEL (reference sequence). The CDR3 runs to 13 residues. V was shortened by 4 bases and J by 4 bases, with 10 bases between the two germline ends. Authors' processing steps: It was from reference gene primer amplification that nucleated cell counts were estimated. Sequencing was performed with immunoSEQ multiplex PCR; in TCRdb, only in-frame clones are kept and a portion is missing. That table gives V, J and clone size, and the DNA gave D and trimming. The data hold 60,000 or so clones, with 80% to 85% observed a single time. This clone was found a few times. The TCR was taken from an elderly woman with acute or convalescent COVID-19. Sequenced material: peripheral blood. The chain recombines TRBV3-1 (or the pseudogene TRBV3-2) with TRBJ1-2, with D unresolved. The CDR3 here is CASSPYWAYGYTF. The CDR3 DNA sequence: TGTGCCAGCAGCCCGTACTGGGCCTATGGCTACACCTTC.